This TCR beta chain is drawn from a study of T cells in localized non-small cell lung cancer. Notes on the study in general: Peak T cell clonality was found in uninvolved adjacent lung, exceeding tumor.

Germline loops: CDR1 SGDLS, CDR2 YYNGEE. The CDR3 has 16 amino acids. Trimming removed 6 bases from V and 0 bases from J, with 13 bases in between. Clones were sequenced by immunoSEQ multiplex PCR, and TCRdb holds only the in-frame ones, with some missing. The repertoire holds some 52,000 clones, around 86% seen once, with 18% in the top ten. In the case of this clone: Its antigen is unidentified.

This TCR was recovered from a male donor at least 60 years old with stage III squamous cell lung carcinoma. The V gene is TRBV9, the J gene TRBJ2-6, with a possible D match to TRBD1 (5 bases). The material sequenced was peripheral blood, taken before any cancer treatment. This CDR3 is CASTQTADSGANVLTF. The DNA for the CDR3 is TGTGCCAGCACCCAGACAGCCGACTCTGGGGCCAACGTCCTGACTTTC.